Listed below are T cell receptor beta chains from one sample, sequenced in a study of PD-L1 blockade in urothelial cancer. TCRdb's table, derived via immunoSEQ multiplex PCR, lists solely in-frame clones and lacks some. The sample includes about 50,000 clones, around 85% of them seen just once. The specimen comprised PBMCs, sampled around atezolizumab (anti-PD-L1) treatment. The receptor set was obtained from a man aged 50 to 60 with urothelial cancer. Both conserved end residues are part of each CDR3. A D gene is named only where the DNA matches it firmly. A clone size is listed for some rows: how often the clone was seen (once, few, many), or a class if it is expanded.

clone_size: NA
v_call: TRBV7-3
j_call: TRBJ1-1
d_call: NA
cdr3_aa: CASSPYTEAFF
cdr3_nt: TGTGCCAGCAGCCCATACACCGAAGCTTTCTTT

clone_size: once
v_call: TRBV23-1
j_call: TRBJ1-2
d_call: NA
cdr3_aa: CASSQCSSRGYTF
cdr3_nt: TGCGCCAGCAGTCAATGCTCGTCGCGGGGCTACACCTTC

clone_size: NA
v_call: TRBV11-2
j_call: TRBJ1-1
d_call: NA
cdr3_aa: CASTRRGDGNTEAFF
cdr3_nt: TGTGCCAGCACCCGGCGGGGGGACGGGAACACTGAAGCTTTCTTT

clone_size: NA
v_call: TRBV11-3
j_call: TRBJ2-1
d_call: NA
cdr3_aa: CASSHGSSYNEQFF
cdr3_nt: TGTGCCAGCAGCCATGGCAGCTCCTACAATGAGCAGTTCTTC

clone_size: NA
v_call: TRBV14
j_call: TRBJ2-5
d_call: TRBD1
cdr3_aa: CASSLRTGGMETQYF
cdr3_nt: TGTGCCAGCAGCCTTAGGACAGGGGGCATGGAGACCCAGTACTTC

clone_size: once
v_call: TRBV6-1
j_call: TRBJ1-1
d_call: TRBD1
cdr3_aa: CASSSGRGRTEAFF
cdr3_nt: TGTGCCAGCAGTTCGGGCAGGGGGAGGACTGAAGCTTTCTTT

clone_size: NA
v_call: TRBV5-6
j_call: TRBJ1-1
d_call: NA
cdr3_aa: CASSLGHREAFF
cdr3_nt: TGTGCCAGCAGCTTGGGGCACCGTGAAGCTTTCTTT

clone_size: NA
v_call: TRBV5-1
j_call: TRBJ2-1
d_call: TRBD2
cdr3_aa: CASSLSGRSSLNEQFF
cdr3_nt: TGCGCCAGCAGCTTGAGCGGGAGATCCTCTCTTAATGAGCAGTTCTTC

clone_size: NA
v_call: TRBV27
j_call: TRBJ1-5
d_call: TRBD1
cdr3_aa: CASRIQGGAGQPQHF
cdr3_nt: TGTGCCAGCAGGATCCAAGGGGGCGCGGGTCAGCCCCAGCATTTT

clone_size: NA
v_call: TRBV5-5
j_call: TRBJ1-3
d_call: NA
cdr3_aa: CASRRGDSSGNTIYF
cdr3_nt: TGTGCCAGCAGGCGCGGGGACTCCTCTGGAAACACCATATATTTT

clone_size: NA
v_call: TRBV19
j_call: TRBJ1-1
d_call: NA
cdr3_aa: CASSIPGHPQRNTEAFF
cdr3_nt: TGTGCCAGTAGTATACCGGGACACCCTCAAAGGAACACTGAAGCTTTCTTT

clone_size: medium-sized
v_call: TRBV2
j_call: TRBJ1-5
d_call: TRBD1
cdr3_aa: CASSKLQGENQPQHF
cdr3_nt: TGTGCCAGCAGCAAGTTACAGGGGGAGAATCAGCCCCAGCATTTT

clone_size: NA
v_call: TRBV6-1
j_call: TRBJ1-5
d_call: TRBD1
cdr3_aa: CASSWTGGVDQPQHF
cdr3_nt: TGTGCCAGCAGTTGGACAGGGGGCGTGGATCAGCCCCAGCATTTT

clone_size: NA
v_call: TRBV6-5
j_call: TRBJ2-2
d_call: TRBD2
cdr3_aa: CASTLAATGELFF
cdr3_nt: TGTGCCAGCACCCTAGCGGCGACCGGGGAGCTGTTTTTT

clone_size: NA
v_call: TRBV2
j_call: TRBJ1-5
d_call: NA
cdr3_aa: CASTGGNQPQHF
cdr3_nt: TGTGCCAGCACCGGGGGCAATCAGCCCCAGCATTTT

clone_size: NA
v_call: TRBV12-5
j_call: TRBJ2-2
d_call: NA
cdr3_aa: CASGLVQGDTGELFF
cdr3_nt: TGTGCTAGTGGTTTGGTCCAGGGTGATACCGGGGAGCTGTTTTTT

clone_size: once
v_call: TRBV5-4
j_call: TRBJ2-3
d_call: NA
cdr3_aa: CASSSRRPGPHEGDTQYF
cdr3_nt: TGTGCCAGCAGCTCGCGGAGGCCAGGCCCACACGAGGGAGATACGCAGTATTTT

clone_size: NA
v_call: TRBV9
j_call: TRBJ2-3
d_call: NA
cdr3_aa: CATSRSLTDTQYF
cdr3_nt: TGTGCCACCTCCAGGTCCCTGACAGATACGCAGTATTTT

clone_size: NA
v_call: TRBV14
j_call: TRBJ2-1
d_call: TRBD2
cdr3_aa: CASSPRTSGRWGEQFF
cdr3_nt: TGTGCCAGCAGCCCACGGACTAGCGGGAGGTGGGGTGAGCAGTTCTTC

clone_size: NA
v_call: TRBV5-8
j_call: TRBJ2-5
d_call: TRBD1
cdr3_aa: CASSFPGTGGMETQYF
cdr3_nt: TGTGCCAGCAGCTTCCCCGGGACAGGGGGTATGGAGACCCAGTACTTC

clone_size: NA
v_call: TRBV6-1
j_call: TRBJ1-5
d_call: TRBD1
cdr3_aa: CASRRGTAGQPQHF
cdr3_nt: TGTGCCAGCAGAAGAGGGACAGCGGGTCAGCCCCAGCATTTT

clone_size: NA
v_call: TRBV4-3
j_call: TRBJ2-7
d_call: NA
cdr3_aa: CASSQDWAGASSYEQYF
cdr3_nt: TGCGCCAGCAGCCAAGATTGGGCAGGGGCTAGCTCCTACGAGCAGTACTTC

clone_size: NA
v_call: TRBV5-6
j_call: TRBJ2-2
d_call: NA
cdr3_aa: CASSQNTGFAGELFF
cdr3_nt: TGTGCCAGCAGCCAAAACACAGGGTTCGCCGGGGAGCTGTTTTTT

clone_size: NA
v_call: TRBV5-1
j_call: TRBJ1-1
d_call: TRBD1
cdr3_aa: CASSESTGANTEAFF
cdr3_nt: TGCGCCAGCAGCGAATCGACAGGGGCTAACACTGAAGCTTTCTTT

clone_size: NA
v_call: TRBV10-3
j_call: TRBJ2-3
d_call: TRBD2
cdr3_aa: CASTSGNSYPPPDTQYF
cdr3_nt: TGTGCCTCGACTAGCGGGAACTCCTACCCCCCTCCAGATACGCAGTATTTT

clone_size: NA
v_call: TRBV19
j_call: TRBJ1-1
d_call: NA
cdr3_aa: CASSNTRDTEAFF
cdr3_nt: TGTGCCAGTAGTAATACCAGGGATACTGAAGCTTTCTTT

clone_size: NA
v_call: TRBV30
j_call: TRBJ2-5
d_call: TRBD2
cdr3_aa: CAWSGGLVAPGSAKETQYF
cdr3_nt: TGTGCCTGGAGTGGGGGACTAGTAGCTCCGGGCTCTGCGAAAGAGACCCAGTACTTC

clone_size: NA
v_call: TRBV19
j_call: TRBJ2-7
d_call: TRBD1
cdr3_aa: CASSRWTGVSYEQYF
cdr3_nt: TGTGCCAGTAGCCGGTGGACAGGGGTCTCCTACGAGCAGTACTTC

clone_size: NA
v_call: TRBV5-4
j_call: TRBJ2-2
d_call: TRBD2
cdr3_aa: CASSPTSGPNTGELFF
cdr3_nt: TGTGCCAGCAGCCCGACTAGCGGGCCGAACACCGGGGAGCTGTTTTTT

clone_size: few
v_call: TRBV30
j_call: TRBJ1-2
d_call: TRBD1
cdr3_aa: CAWSPLGQVMNGYTF
cdr3_nt: TGTGCCTGGAGCCCCCTAGGACAGGTTATGAATGGCTACACCTTC

clone_size: NA
v_call: TRBV5-1
j_call: TRBJ1-6
d_call: NA
cdr3_aa: CASSLSPQGVYNSPLHF
cdr3_nt: TGCGCCAGCAGCTTGTCCCCACAGGGCGTCTATAATTCACCCCTCCACTTT

clone_size: NA
v_call: TRBV6-5
j_call: TRBJ2-7
d_call: TRBD1
cdr3_aa: CASSYPHGQGYEQYF
cdr3_nt: TGTGCCAGCAGTTACCCCCACGGACAGGGCTACGAGCAGTACTTC

clone_size: NA
v_call: TRBV5-1
j_call: TRBJ1-6
d_call: TRBD1
cdr3_aa: CASSTGQLSSPLHF
cdr3_nt: TGCGCCAGCAGCACGGGACAGCTAAGTTCACCCCTCCACTTT

clone_size: NA
v_call: TRBV6-5
j_call: TRBJ1-5
d_call: NA
cdr3_aa: CASSYSAGTGPQHF
cdr3_nt: TGTGCCAGCAGTTACTCCGCGGGGACGGGGCCCCAGCATTTT

clone_size: once
v_call: TRBV7-2
j_call: TRBJ2-3
d_call: TRBD2
cdr3_aa: CASSLWAGGTDTQYF
cdr3_nt: TGTGCCAGCAGCTTATGGGCGGGGGGCACAGATACGCAGTATTTT

clone_size: NA
v_call: TRBV30
j_call: TRBJ1-2
d_call: NA
cdr3_aa: CAWGVEYSYGYTF
cdr3_nt: TGTGCCTGGGGTGTGGAGTATTCCTATGGCTACACCTTC

clone_size: NA
v_call: TRBV7-9
j_call: TRBJ2-7
d_call: TRBD2
cdr3_aa: CASSRTSASYEQYF
cdr3_nt: TGTGCCAGCAGCCGGACTAGCGCCTCCTACGAGCAGTACTTC

clone_size: once
v_call: TRBV30
j_call: TRBJ1-2
d_call: NA
cdr3_aa: CAWSSEWARGYGYTF
cdr3_nt: TGTGCCTGGAGTTCGGAGTGGGCCCGGGGCTATGGCTACACCTTC

clone_size: NA
v_call: TRBV7-9
j_call: TRBJ2-7
d_call: TRBD1
cdr3_aa: CASSSEKDRGLYEQYF
cdr3_nt: TGTGCCAGCAGCTCGGAAAAGGACAGGGGGCTCTACGAGCAGTACTTC

clone_size: NA
v_call: TRBV9
j_call: TRBJ2-5
d_call: NA
cdr3_aa: CASPLRENGRGGDQETQYF
cdr3_nt: TGTGCCAGCCCCCTTAGGGAAAACGGTAGGGGGGGCGATCAAGAGACCCAGTACTTC

clone_size: NA
v_call: TRBV30
j_call: TRBJ1-4
d_call: NA
cdr3_aa: CAWERGAGLDEKLFF
cdr3_nt: TGTGCCTGGGAGCGGGGCGCCGGATTAGATGAAAAACTGTTTTTT

clone_size: NA
v_call: TRBV13
j_call: TRBJ2-7
d_call: NA
cdr3_aa: CASNSGSSYEQYF
cdr3_nt: TGTGCCAGCAACTCGGGTTCCTCCTACGAGCAGTACTTC